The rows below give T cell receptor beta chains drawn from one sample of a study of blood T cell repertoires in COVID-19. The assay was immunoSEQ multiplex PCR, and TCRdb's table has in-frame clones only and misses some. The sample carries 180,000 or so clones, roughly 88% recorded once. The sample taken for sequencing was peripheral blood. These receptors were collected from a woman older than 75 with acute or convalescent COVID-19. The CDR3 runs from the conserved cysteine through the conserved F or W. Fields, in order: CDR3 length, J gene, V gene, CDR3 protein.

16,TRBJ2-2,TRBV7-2,CASRRTSGRRTGELFF
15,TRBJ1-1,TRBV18,CASSPSGFRNTEAFF
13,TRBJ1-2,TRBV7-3,CASSPPDRHGYTF
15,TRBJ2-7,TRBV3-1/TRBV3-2,CASSQAGQGFHEQYF
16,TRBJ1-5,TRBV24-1,CATSAQGSLSNQPQHF
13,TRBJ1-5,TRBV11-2,CASSLDQGQPQHF
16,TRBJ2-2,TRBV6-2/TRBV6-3,CASSSSGGAITGELFF
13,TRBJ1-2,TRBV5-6,CASSLDTVYGYTF
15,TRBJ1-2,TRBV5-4,CASSPWDRKGYGYTF
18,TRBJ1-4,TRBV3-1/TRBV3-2,CASSQGWDRELTNEKLFF
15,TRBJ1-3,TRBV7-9,CASSTLYFAGNTIYF
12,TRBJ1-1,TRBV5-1,CASGQGNTEAFF
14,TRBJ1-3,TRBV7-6,CASRSQGDSNTIYF
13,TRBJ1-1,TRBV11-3,CASSSGSNTEAFF
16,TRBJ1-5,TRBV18,CASSPRGPGLNQPQHF
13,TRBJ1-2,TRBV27,CASSYGRAYGYTF
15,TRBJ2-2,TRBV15,CATSRVPWRSGELFF